The rows below give T cell receptor beta chains drawn from one sample of a study of blood T cell repertoires in COVID-19. Measured with immunoSEQ multiplex PCR; TCRdb has only the in-frame clones, and not every one. The data show roughly 250,000 clones, 85% to 90% seen once. The sequenced sample was peripheral blood. The receptors come from a woman in her 40s with acute or convalescent COVID-19. CDR3s include the opening cysteine and the closing phenylalanine or tryptophan. A D gene is named only where the DNA matches it firmly. Clone sizes are given selectively: once, few, many, or a class where the clone is expanded.

d_call: TRBD1; clone_size: NA; j_call: TRBJ1-1; v_call: TRBV7-9; cdr3_aa: CASSPEQGPKVTEAFF; cdr3_nt: TGTGCCAGCAGCCCGGAACAGGGGCCCAAGGTCACTGAAGCTTTCTTT
d_call: TRBD1; clone_size: NA; j_call: TRBJ1-1; v_call: TRBV5-1; cdr3_aa: CASSPTGAGTEAFF; cdr3_nt: TGCGCCAGCAGCCCGACAGGGGCCGGAACTGAAGCTTTCTTT
d_call: NA; clone_size: NA; j_call: TRBJ1-5; v_call: TRBV7-9; cdr3_aa: CASSPAGVLEPQHF; cdr3_nt: TGTGCCAGCAGCCCCGCCGGGGTACTCGAGCCCCAGCATTTT
d_call: NA; clone_size: NA; j_call: TRBJ1-2; v_call: TRBV6-1; cdr3_aa: CASSEARAGDYGYTF; cdr3_nt: TGTGCCAGCAGTGAAGCCAGGGCAGGGGACTATGGCTACACCTTC
d_call: NA; clone_size: NA; j_call: TRBJ1-5; v_call: TRBV2; cdr3_aa: CASSVLQGDNQPQHF; cdr3_nt: TGTGCCAGCAGTGTCTTACAGGGCGACAATCAGCCCCAGCATTTT
d_call: TRBD2; clone_size: NA; j_call: TRBJ2-1; v_call: TRBV3-1/TRBV3-2; cdr3_aa: CASRPSGGAGNEQFF; cdr3_nt: TGTGCCAGCAGACCTAGCGGGGGGGCTGGCAATGAGCAGTTCTTC
d_call: NA; clone_size: NA; j_call: TRBJ1-2; v_call: TRBV19; cdr3_aa: CASSIRPPLNYGYTF; cdr3_nt: TGTGCCAGTAGTATTCGGCCGCCACTAAACTATGGCTACACCTTC
d_call: NA; clone_size: NA; j_call: TRBJ1-2; v_call: TRBV4-2; cdr3_aa: CASSQRDTRFDYGYTF; cdr3_nt: TGTGCCAGCAGCCAACGGGACACCCGGTTTGACTATGGCTACACCTTC
d_call: TRBD1; clone_size: once; j_call: TRBJ2-1; v_call: TRBV19; cdr3_aa: CASTSGTGLNEQFF; cdr3_nt: TGTGCCAGTACCTCCGGGACAGGGCTTAATGAGCAGTTCTTC
d_call: TRBD1; clone_size: NA; j_call: TRBJ2-5; v_call: TRBV2; cdr3_aa: CASTVPGQGFGETQYF; cdr3_nt: TGTGCCAGCACCGTCCCGGGACAGGGGTTCGGGGAGACCCAGTACTTC
d_call: NA; clone_size: once; j_call: TRBJ1-2; v_call: TRBV19; cdr3_aa: CASSIRIGITRTHYGYTF; cdr3_nt: TGTGCCAGTAGTATAAGAATCGGGATAACTCGAACCCACTATGGCTACACCTTC
d_call: NA; clone_size: NA; j_call: TRBJ2-3; v_call: TRBV11-3; cdr3_aa: CASSPQGQGWETQYF; cdr3_nt: TGTGCCAGCAGCCCTCAGGGTCAGGGGTGGGAGACGCAGTATTTT
d_call: TRBD1; clone_size: NA; j_call: TRBJ1-2; v_call: TRBV27; cdr3_aa: CASRQGQGGGYTF; cdr3_nt: TGTGCCAGCAGACAGGGACAGGGGGGCGGCTACACCTTC
d_call: NA; clone_size: NA; j_call: TRBJ1-5; v_call: TRBV3-1/TRBV3-2; cdr3_aa: CASSQGHRNQPQHF; cdr3_nt: TGTGCCAGCAGCCAAGGACACCGTAATCAGCCCCAGCATTTT
d_call: NA; clone_size: NA; j_call: TRBJ1-2; v_call: TRBV5-1; cdr3_aa: CASSFYRENNVGYTF; cdr3_nt: TGCGCCAGCAGCTTTTACAGGGAGAACAACGTAGGCTACACCTTC
d_call: TRBD2; clone_size: NA; j_call: TRBJ2-2; v_call: TRBV9; cdr3_aa: CASSVAAGLASGELFF; cdr3_nt: TGTGCCAGCAGCGTAGCCGCGGGACTAGCATCCGGGGAGCTGTTTTTT
d_call: TRBD1; clone_size: NA; j_call: TRBJ1-1; v_call: TRBV27; cdr3_aa: CASRITGGQITEAFF; cdr3_nt: TGTGCCAGCAGGATCACAGGGGGCCAAATCACTGAAGCTTTCTTT
d_call: TRBD1; clone_size: once; j_call: TRBJ1-2; v_call: TRBV6-5; cdr3_aa: CASSGGTGDLYGYTF; cdr3_nt: TGTGCCAGCAGCGGGGGGACAGGAGACCTCTATGGCTACACCTTC
d_call: TRBD1; clone_size: NA; j_call: TRBJ1-1; v_call: TRBV6-2/TRBV6-3; cdr3_aa: CASSPHRGRTEAFF; cdr3_nt: TGTGCCAGCAGCCCACACAGGGGGCGCACTGAAGCTTTCTTT
d_call: NA; clone_size: NA; j_call: TRBJ2-3; v_call: TRBV18; cdr3_aa: CASSGSSPHHQGYTDTQYF; cdr3_nt: TGTGCCAGCTCTGGGTCGTCCCCCCACCATCAGGGTTACACAGATACGCAGTATTTT
d_call: NA; clone_size: NA; j_call: TRBJ2-3; v_call: TRBV20-1; cdr3_aa: CSASELASTLYGTQYF; cdr3_nt: TGCAGTGCTAGTGAGCTGGCTAGCACTTTATATGGTACGCAGTATTTT
d_call: TRBD2; clone_size: NA; j_call: TRBJ2-2; v_call: TRBV10-3; cdr3_aa: CAISGLAGGQNTGELFF; cdr3_nt: TGTGCCATCAGTGGCCTAGCGGGGGGACAAAACACCGGGGAGCTGTTTTTT
d_call: NA; clone_size: NA; j_call: TRBJ1-5; v_call: TRBV21-1; cdr3_aa: CASSNSTGENGWAAKGQQPQHF; cdr3_nt: TGTGCCAGCAGCAATAGCACAGGGGAGAACGGATGGGCGGCCAAGGGTCAGCAGCCCCAGCATTTT
d_call: TRBD1; clone_size: NA; j_call: TRBJ1-2; v_call: TRBV5-3; cdr3_aa: CARSLRPGTDLTPRRHSYGYTF; cdr3_nt: TGTGCCAGAAGCTTACGCCCCGGGACAGATCTCACACCACGGCGGCACTCCTATGGCTACACCTTC
d_call: NA; clone_size: NA; j_call: TRBJ1-4; v_call: TRBV5-1; cdr3_aa: CASSRRGEHEKLFF; cdr3_nt: TGCGCCAGCAGCCGCCGGGGGGAGCATGAAAAACTGTTTTTT
d_call: NA; clone_size: once; j_call: TRBJ2-5; v_call: TRBV5-6; cdr3_aa: CASSGGDRQETQYF; cdr3_nt: TGTGCCAGCAGCGGGGGGGACAGGCAAGAGACCCAGTACTTC
d_call: NA; clone_size: NA; j_call: TRBJ2-5; v_call: TRBV19; cdr3_aa: CASSPRTGQFQETQYF; cdr3_nt: TGTGCCAGTAGCCCACGGACTGGACAGTTCCAAGAGACCCAGTACTTC
d_call: TRBD2; clone_size: NA; j_call: TRBJ2-3; v_call: TRBV24-1; cdr3_aa: CATSESGGITDTQYF; cdr3_nt: TGTGCCACCAGCGAGAGCGGGGGGATCACAGATACGCAGTATTTT
d_call: NA; clone_size: NA; j_call: TRBJ2-1; v_call: TRBV4-2; cdr3_aa: CASSQAGSHPSYNEQFF; cdr3_nt: TGTGCCAGCAGCCAAGCGGGTAGCCACCCCTCCTACAATGAGCAGTTCTTC
d_call: NA; clone_size: few; j_call: TRBJ1-3; v_call: TRBV6-5; cdr3_aa: CASRDLDGDRNTIYF; cdr3_nt: TGTGCCAGCAGAGACCTCGACGGGGATAGAAACACCATATATTTT
d_call: TRBD1; clone_size: NA; j_call: TRBJ1-4; v_call: TRBV6-5; cdr3_aa: CASSYSGTATNEKLFF; cdr3_nt: TGTGCCAGCAGTTACTCGGGGACAGCAACTAATGAAAAACTGTTTTTT
d_call: NA; clone_size: few; j_call: TRBJ1-1; v_call: TRBV10-3; cdr3_aa: CAIRQDREAFF; cdr3_nt: TGTGCCATCAGGCAAGACAGAGAAGCTTTCTTT
d_call: TRBD1; clone_size: NA; j_call: TRBJ2-3; v_call: TRBV6-4; cdr3_aa: CASSDSAGGSDTQYF; cdr3_nt: TGTGCCAGCAGTGACTCGGCAGGGGGCTCAGATACGCAGTATTTT
d_call: TRBD1; clone_size: NA; j_call: TRBJ1-4; v_call: TRBV25-1; cdr3_aa: CASSDPGQGKDKLFF; cdr3_nt: TGTGCCAGCAGTGACCCGGGACAGGGTAAAGATAAACTGTTTTTT
d_call: NA; clone_size: few; j_call: TRBJ1-2; v_call: TRBV7-2; cdr3_aa: CASRPGTAGYTF; cdr3_nt: TGTGCCAGCAGACCAGGGACTGCCGGCTACACCTTC
d_call: NA; clone_size: few; j_call: TRBJ2-2; v_call: TRBV2; cdr3_aa: CASSEPGTQNTGELFF; cdr3_nt: TGTGCCAGCAGTGAACCCGGGACTCAAAACACCGGGGAGCTGTTTTTT
d_call: NA; clone_size: NA; j_call: TRBJ2-3; v_call: TRBV6-1; cdr3_aa: CASSEGRYTQYF; cdr3_nt: TGTGCCAGCAGTGAAGGGCGGTATACGCAGTATTTT
d_call: NA; clone_size: NA; j_call: TRBJ2-1; v_call: TRBV7-6; cdr3_aa: CASSIAIPEGITTSYNEQFF; cdr3_nt: TGTGCCAGCAGCATCGCAATACCCGAGGGAATTACTACTTCCTACAATGAGCAGTTCTTC
d_call: NA; clone_size: NA; j_call: TRBJ1-3; v_call: TRBV6-6; cdr3_aa: CASSRPQGHTIYF; cdr3_nt: TGTGCCAGCAGTCGCCCTCAGGGGCACACCATATATTTT
d_call: TRBD1; clone_size: NA; j_call: TRBJ1-2; v_call: TRBV6-1; cdr3_aa: CASSDHRGQGDYGYTF; cdr3_nt: TGTGCCAGCAGTGATCATCGAGGACAGGGGGACTATGGCTACACCTTC
d_call: TRBD1; clone_size: NA; j_call: TRBJ1-6; v_call: TRBV5-1; cdr3_aa: CASSLEQGDSPLHF; cdr3_nt: TGCGCCAGCAGCTTGGAACAGGGGGACTCACCCCTCCACTTT
d_call: NA; clone_size: NA; j_call: TRBJ1-1; v_call: TRBV12-3/TRBV12-4; cdr3_aa: CASSYRANTEAFF; cdr3_nt: TGTGCCAGCAGTTACAGGGCTAACACTGAAGCTTTCTTT
d_call: NA; clone_size: NA; j_call: TRBJ1-1; v_call: TRBV6-5; cdr3_aa: CASSRGRTEAFF; cdr3_nt: TGTGCCAGCAGCCGGGGTCGGACTGAAGCTTTCTTT
d_call: TRBD2; clone_size: NA; j_call: TRBJ2-3; v_call: TRBV10-3; cdr3_aa: CAIRASGGADTQYF; cdr3_nt: TGTGCCATCAGGGCTAGCGGGGGGGCGGATACGCAGTATTTT
d_call: NA; clone_size: NA; j_call: TRBJ1-4; v_call: TRBV2; cdr3_aa: CASRPTGPEKLFF; cdr3_nt: TGTGCCAGCAGGCCGACAGGACCTGAAAAACTGTTTTTT
d_call: TRBD2; clone_size: NA; j_call: TRBJ2-5; v_call: TRBV19; cdr3_aa: CASRGSGATREETQYF; cdr3_nt: TGTGCCAGTCGCGGTAGCGGGGCGACTCGCGAAGAGACCCAGTACTTC
d_call: NA; clone_size: NA; j_call: TRBJ1-2; v_call: TRBV6-1; cdr3_aa: CASSERAYLYGYTF; cdr3_nt: TGTGCCAGCAGTGAAAGAGCCTATCTTTATGGCTACACCTTC
d_call: NA; clone_size: NA; j_call: TRBJ2-3; v_call: TRBV19; cdr3_aa: CASSIASRRYTQYF; cdr3_nt: TGTGCCAGTAGTATAGCCTCTCGGCGGTATACGCAGTATTTT
d_call: NA; clone_size: NA; j_call: TRBJ1-2; v_call: TRBV3-1/TRBV3-2; cdr3_aa: CASSHWVNRDYGYTF; cdr3_nt: TGTGCCAGCAGCCACTGGGTGAATCGGGACTATGGCTACACCTTC
d_call: TRBD1; clone_size: NA; j_call: TRBJ1-2; v_call: TRBV27; cdr3_aa: CASSPTTGGYGYTF; cdr3_nt: TGTGCCAGCAGTCCAACGACAGGGGGCTATGGCTACACCTTC
d_call: NA; clone_size: once; j_call: TRBJ1-2; v_call: TRBV18; cdr3_aa: CASSRPTEVGGYTF; cdr3_nt: TGTGCCAGCTCACGCCCGACAGAGGTCGGTGGCTACACCTTC
d_call: TRBD1; clone_size: NA; j_call: TRBJ1-2; v_call: TRBV6-5; cdr3_aa: CASSSGQGLSGYTF; cdr3_nt: TGTGCCAGCAGTTCGGGACAGGGGTTAAGTGGCTACACCTTC
d_call: NA; clone_size: once; j_call: TRBJ1-6; v_call: TRBV19; cdr3_aa: CASSIGGGNVNSPLHF; cdr3_nt: TGTGCCAGTAGTATAGGGGGAGGGAATGTAAATTCACCCCTCCACTTT